This note documents a single TCR beta chain sequence. Using immunoSEQ multiplex PCR, the repertoire was profiled, and TCRdb retains in-frame clones only, with some absent. The data show about 87,000 clones, roughly 90% seen once. Germline V lookup: CDR1 SGHDN, CDR2 FVKESK. This CDR3 is built from 19 residues. J gave up 0 bases and V 1 base, and 11 bases lay outside the gene matches. The sample is drawn from a study of PD-L1 blockade in urothelial cancer. About the study: Prior regimens of chemotherapy numbered 0 to 3 per patient.

Time point in this sample: pretreatment peripheral blood. The genes are TRBV14 and TRBJ2-1, with 8 positions matching TRBD2. The TCR comes from a woman of 80 years or more with urothelial cancer. Material: PBMCs, obtained around atezolizumab (anti-PD-L1) treatment. CDR3 region: CASSQARGGGRSSYNEQFF. CDR3 sequence (DNA): TGTGCCAGCAGCCAAGCTCGGGGGGGCGGTCGGAGCTCCTACAATGAGCAGTTCTTC.